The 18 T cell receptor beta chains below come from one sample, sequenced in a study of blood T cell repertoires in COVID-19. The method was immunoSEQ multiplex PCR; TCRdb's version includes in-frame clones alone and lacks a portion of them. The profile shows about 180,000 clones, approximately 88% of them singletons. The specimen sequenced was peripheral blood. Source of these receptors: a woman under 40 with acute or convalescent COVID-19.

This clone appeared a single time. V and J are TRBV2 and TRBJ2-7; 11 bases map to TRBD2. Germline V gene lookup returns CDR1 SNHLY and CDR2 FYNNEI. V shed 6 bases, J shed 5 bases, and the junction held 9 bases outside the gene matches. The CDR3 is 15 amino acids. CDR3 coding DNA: TGTGCCAGCAGACCCACTAGCGGGAGTCATCACGAGCAGTACTTC. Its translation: CASRPTSGSHHEQYF.

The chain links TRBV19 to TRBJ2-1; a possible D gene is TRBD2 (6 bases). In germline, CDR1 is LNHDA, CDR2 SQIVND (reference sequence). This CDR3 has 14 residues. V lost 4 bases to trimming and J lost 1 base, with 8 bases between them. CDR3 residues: CASSTDYSYNEQFF. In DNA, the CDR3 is TGTGCCAGTAGTACGGACTATTCCTACAATGAGCAGTTCTTC.

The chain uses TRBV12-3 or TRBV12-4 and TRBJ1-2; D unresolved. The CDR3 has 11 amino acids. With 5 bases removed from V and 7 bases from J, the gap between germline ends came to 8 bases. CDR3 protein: CASSLGSGYTF. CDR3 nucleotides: TGTGCCAGCAGTCTGGGGAGTGGCTACACCTTC.

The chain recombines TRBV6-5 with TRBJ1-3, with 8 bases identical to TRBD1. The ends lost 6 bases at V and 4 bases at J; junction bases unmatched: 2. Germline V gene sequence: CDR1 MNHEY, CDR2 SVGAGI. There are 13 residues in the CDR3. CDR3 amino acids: CASRTGVGNTIYF. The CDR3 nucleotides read TGTGCCAGCAGGACAGGGGTCGGAAACACCATATATTTT.

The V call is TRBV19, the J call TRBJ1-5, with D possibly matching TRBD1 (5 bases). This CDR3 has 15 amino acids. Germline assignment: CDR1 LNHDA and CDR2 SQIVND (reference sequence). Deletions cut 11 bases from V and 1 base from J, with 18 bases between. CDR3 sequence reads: CAGKRQGLSNQPQHF. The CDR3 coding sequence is TGTGCCGGAAAGAGGCAGGGATTAAGCAATCAGCCCCAGCATTTT.

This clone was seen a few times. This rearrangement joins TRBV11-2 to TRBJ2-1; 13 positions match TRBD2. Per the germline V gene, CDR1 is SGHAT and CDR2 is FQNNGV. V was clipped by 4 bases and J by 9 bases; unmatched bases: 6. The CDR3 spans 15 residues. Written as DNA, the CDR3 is TGTGCCAGCAGCTCACTAGCGGGAGGGATAGGTGAGCAGTTCTTC. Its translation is CASSSLAGGIGEQFF.

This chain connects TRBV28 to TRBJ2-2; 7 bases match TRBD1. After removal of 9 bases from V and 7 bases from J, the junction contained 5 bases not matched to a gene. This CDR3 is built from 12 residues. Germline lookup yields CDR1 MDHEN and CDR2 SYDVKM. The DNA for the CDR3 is TGTGCCAGTCTAACAGGGGTCGGGGAGCTGTTTTTT. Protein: CASLTGVGELFF.

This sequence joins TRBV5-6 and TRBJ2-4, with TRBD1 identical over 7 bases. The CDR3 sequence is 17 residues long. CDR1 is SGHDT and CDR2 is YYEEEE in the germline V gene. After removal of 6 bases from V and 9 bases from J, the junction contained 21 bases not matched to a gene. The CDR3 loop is CASNLIGEGAAEGIQYF. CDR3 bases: TGTGCCAGCAACCTCATCGGTGAGGGGGCGGCCGAAGGCATTCAGTACTTC.

The CDR3 is CASSLGHVGSNEKLFF. CDR3 DNA: TGCGCCAGCAGCTTGGGACATGTCGGATCGAATGAAAAACTGTTTTTT. This sequence joins TRBV5-1 and TRBJ1-4; D not resolved. Germline CDR1 and CDR2: SGHRS and YFSETQ. CDR3 length: 16 amino acids. Trimming shortened V by 0 bases and J by 5 bases, and 14 bases separated the two germline ends. Together with reference TRBV5-1 and TRBJ1-4, the CDR3 gives the full variable domain: KAGVTQTPRYLIKTRGQQVTLSCSPISGHRSVSWYQQTPGQGLQFLFEYFSETQRNKGNFPGRFSGRQFSNSRSEMNVSTLELGDSALYLCASSLGHVGSNEKLFFGSGTQLSVL.

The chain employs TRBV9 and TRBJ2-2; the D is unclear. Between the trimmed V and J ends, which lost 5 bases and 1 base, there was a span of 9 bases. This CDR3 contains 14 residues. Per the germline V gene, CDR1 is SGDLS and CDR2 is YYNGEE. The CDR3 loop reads CASSAGRNTGELFF. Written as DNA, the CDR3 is TGTGCCAGCAGTGCCGGTCGGAACACCGGGGAGCTGTTTTTT.

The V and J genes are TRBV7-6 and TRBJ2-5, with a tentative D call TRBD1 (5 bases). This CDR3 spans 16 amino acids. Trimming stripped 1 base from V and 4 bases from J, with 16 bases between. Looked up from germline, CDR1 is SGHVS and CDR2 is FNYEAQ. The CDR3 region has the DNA TGTGCCAGCAGCTTAGGCTCATCGGCCCAGGGAGAGACCCAGTACTTC. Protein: CASSLGSSAQGETQYF.

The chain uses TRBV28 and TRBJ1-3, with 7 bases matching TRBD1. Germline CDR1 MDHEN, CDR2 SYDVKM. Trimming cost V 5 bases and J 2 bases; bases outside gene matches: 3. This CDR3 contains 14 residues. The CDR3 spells CASSTDRTGNTIYF. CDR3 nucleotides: TGTGCCAGCAGTACGGACAGGACTGGAAACACCATATATTTT.

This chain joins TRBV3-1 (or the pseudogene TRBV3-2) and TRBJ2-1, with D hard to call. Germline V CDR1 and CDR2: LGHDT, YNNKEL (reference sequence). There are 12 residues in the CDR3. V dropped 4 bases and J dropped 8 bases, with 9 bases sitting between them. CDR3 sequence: CASSLRRDEQFF. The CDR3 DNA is TGTGCCAGCAGCCTACGCCGGGATGAGCAGTTCTTC.

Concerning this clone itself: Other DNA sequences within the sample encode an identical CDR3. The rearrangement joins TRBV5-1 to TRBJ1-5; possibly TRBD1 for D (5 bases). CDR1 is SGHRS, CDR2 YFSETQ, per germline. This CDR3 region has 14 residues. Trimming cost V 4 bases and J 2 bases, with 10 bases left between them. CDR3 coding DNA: TGCGCCAGCAGCCTCGGGGGAGGCAATCAGCCCCAGCATTTT. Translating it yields CASSLGGGNQPQHF.

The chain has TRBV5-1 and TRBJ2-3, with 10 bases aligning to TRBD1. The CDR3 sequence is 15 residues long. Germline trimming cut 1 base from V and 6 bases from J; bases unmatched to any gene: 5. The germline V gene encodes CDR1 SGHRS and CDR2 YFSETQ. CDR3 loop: CASSLKTGGADTQYF. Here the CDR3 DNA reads TGCGCCAGCAGCTTGAAGACAGGGGGCGCGGATACGCAGTATTTT.

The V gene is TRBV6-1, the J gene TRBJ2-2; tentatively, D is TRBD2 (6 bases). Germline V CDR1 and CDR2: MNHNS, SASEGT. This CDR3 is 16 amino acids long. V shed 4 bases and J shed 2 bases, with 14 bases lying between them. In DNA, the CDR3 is TGTGCCAGCAGTGGAACCTCGGGACTCAACACCGGGGAGCTGTTTTTT. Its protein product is CASSGTSGLNTGELFF.

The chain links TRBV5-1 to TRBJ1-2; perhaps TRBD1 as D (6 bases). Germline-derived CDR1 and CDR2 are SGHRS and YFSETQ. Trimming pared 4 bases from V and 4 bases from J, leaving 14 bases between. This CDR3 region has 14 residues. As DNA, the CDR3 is TGCGCCAGCAGCCGGGACAAGGGCTCCTATGGCTACACCTTC. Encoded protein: CASSRDKGSYGYTF.

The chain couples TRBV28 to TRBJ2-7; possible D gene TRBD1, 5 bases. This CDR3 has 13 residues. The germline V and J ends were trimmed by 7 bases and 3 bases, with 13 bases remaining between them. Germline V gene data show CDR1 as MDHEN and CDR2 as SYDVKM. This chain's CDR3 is CASIGVGLYEQYF. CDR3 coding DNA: TGTGCCAGCATTGGCGTGGGGCTCTACGAGCAGTACTTC.